These 11 T cell receptor beta chains were all obtained from the same sample, sequenced in a study of T cell changes during pregnancy in multiple sclerosis. Measured with immunoSEQ multiplex PCR; TCRdb has only the in-frame clones, and not every one. Of some 40,000 clones listed, 92% are singletons. Sequencing used peripheral blood. These receptors all come from a female donor with multiple sclerosis, enrolled in a pregnancy study.

The V gene is TRBV25-1, the J gene TRBJ1-5; 8 bases line up with TRBD1. Germline V lookup: CDR1 MGHDK, CDR2 SYGVNS. The junction had 7 bases not matched to a gene; V was cut back by 4 bases and J by 5 bases. The CDR3 contains 15 residues. The CDR3 here is CASSASGQGYQPQHF. The CDR3 nucleotides are TGTGCCAGCAGTGCCTCCGGACAGGGTTATCAGCCCCAGCATTTT.

CDR3 coding DNA: TGCGCCAGCAGCCCCGGATCAGGGGGCGTCGAGGAAGCTTTCTTT. Its translation is CASSPGSGGVEEAFF. V gene TRBV10-1 combines with J gene TRBJ1-1, with 8 bases lining up with TRBD1. The junction had 14 bases not matched to a gene; V was cut back by 6 bases and J by 8 bases. In germline, CDR1 is WNHNN, CDR2 SYGVQD (reference sequence). This CDR3 is 15 amino acids long.

The chain uses TRBV5-4 and TRBJ2-1; 9 bases are shared with TRBD1. The ends lost 3 bases at V and 5 bases at J; junction bases unmatched: 6. The length of the CDR3 is 15 residues. In germline, CDR1 is SGHNT, CDR2 YYREEE (reference sequence). CDR3 region: CASSSTGTGNNEQFF. For the CDR3, the DNA is TGTGCCAGCAGCTCCACCGGGACAGGGAACAATGAGCAGTTCTTC.

The CDR3 DNA follows: TGTGCCAGCAGATCCTTAAGCGGGACCGAGCAGTACTTC. Its translation: CASRSLSGTEQYF. This rearrangement joins TRBV27 to TRBJ2-7, with 7 bases lining up with TRBD2. Germline-derived CDR1 and CDR2 are MNHEY and SMNVEV (reference sequence). CDR3 size: 13 residues. The V segment lost 6 bases and the J segment 6 bases; nucleotides outside the gene matches: 8.

A single count supports this clone. The rearrangement uses TRBV28 and TRBJ1-5, with D uncertain. Germline-derived CDR1 and CDR2 are MDHEN and SYDVKM. The CDR3 is made up of 13 amino acids. V lost 5 bases to trimming and J lost 4 bases, with 9 bases between them. Here the CDR3 DNA reads TGTGCCAGCAGTCGCGGGTTAAATCAGCCCCAGCATTTT. Translated, it gives CASSRGLNQPQHF.

The chain employs TRBV2 and TRBJ1-2, with 8 bases fitting TRBD1. There are 13 residues in the CDR3. V lost 6 bases and J lost 4; bases outside the gene matches: 4. Germline CDR1 reads SNHLY; CDR2 reads FYNNEI. CDR3 nucleotide sequence: TGTGCCAGCAGCGGACAGGGTACCTATGGCTACACCTTC. It is translated as CASSGQGTYGYTF. The full variable domain, rest sourced from reference TRBV2 and TRBJ1-2, is EPEVTQTPSHQVTQMGQEVILRCVPISNHLYFYWYRQILGQKVEFLVSFYNNEISEKSEIFDDQFSVERPDGSNFTLKIRSTKLEDSAMYFCASSGQGTYGYTFGSGTRLTVV.

The chain links TRBV27 to TRBJ2-7, with 7 bases matching TRBD2. CDR3 length: 13 residues. V dropped 7 bases and J dropped 0; count of bases not matched to a gene: 3. Germline V gene sequence: CDR1 MNHEY, CDR2 SMNVEV (reference sequence). CDR3 DNA: TGTGCCAGCACGCGGGGGAGCTCCTACGAGCAGTACTTC. Translating gives CASTRGSSYEQYF.

The chain recombines TRBV10-1 with TRBJ2-1, with 9 bases aligning to TRBD2. Germline loops: CDR1 WNHNN, CDR2 SYGVQD (reference sequence). This CDR3 has 16 amino acids. V was clipped by 4 bases and J by 4 bases; unmatched bases: 8. In DNA form, the CDR3 reads TGCGCCAGCAGTGTCCTTAGCGGGAGCCGGTACAATGAGCAGTTCTTC. Its protein is CASSVLSGSRYNEQFF.

The V and J genes are TRBV5-1 and TRBJ1-4; TRBD1 matches 8 bases. With 3 bases clipped from V and 2 bases from J, the junction kept 0 bases outside the gene matches. Germline CDR1 is SGHRS and CDR2 is YFSETQ. The CDR3 runs to 14 residues. CDR3 sequence (DNA): TGCGCCAGCAGCTGGGACAGGACTAATGAAAAACTGTTTTTT. It translates to CASSWDRTNEKLFF.

The chain couples TRBV27 to TRBJ2-1; 12 bases agree with TRBD2. The CDR3 consists of 13 residues. V shed 5 bases, J shed 12 bases, and the junction held 5 bases outside the gene matches. Germline CDR1 reads MNHEY; CDR2 reads SMNVEV (reference sequence). CDR3 in DNA: TGTGCCAGCAGTCCGCCGACTAGCGGGAGGCAGTTCTTC. It specifies CASSPPTSGRQFF.

A note on this clone: Other nucleotide sequences in the sample specify the same CDR3. The rearrangement links TRBV27 to TRBJ2-7, with D perhaps given as TRBD1 or TRBD2 (5 bases each). V lost 6 bases to trimming and J lost 4 bases, with 13 bases between them. The V gene's germline CDR1 is MNHEY and CDR2 SMNVEV (reference sequence). This CDR3 has 13 residues. Here the CDR3 DNA reads TGTGCCAGCAGCCCCGGGACCGTGTACGAGCAGTACTTC. Its translation is CASSPGTVYEQYF.